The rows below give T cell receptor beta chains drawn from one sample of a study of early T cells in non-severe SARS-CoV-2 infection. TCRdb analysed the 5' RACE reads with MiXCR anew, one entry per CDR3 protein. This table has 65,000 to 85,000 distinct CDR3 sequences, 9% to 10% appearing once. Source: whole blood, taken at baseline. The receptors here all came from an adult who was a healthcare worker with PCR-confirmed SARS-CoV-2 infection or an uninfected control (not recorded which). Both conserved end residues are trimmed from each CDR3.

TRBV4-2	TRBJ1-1	ASSLMGQGVTEAF
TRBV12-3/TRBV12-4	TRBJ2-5	ASSFAGQGFGETQY
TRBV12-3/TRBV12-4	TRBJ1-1	ASSTGQGPLDGAF
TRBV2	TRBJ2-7	ASSPDGISYEQY
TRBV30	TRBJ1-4	AWTSATGGEKLF
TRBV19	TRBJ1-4	ASVRGPGEKLF
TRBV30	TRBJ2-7	AWSYGQGYEQY
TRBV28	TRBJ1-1	ASTTSQGTEWAF
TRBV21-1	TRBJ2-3	ASSKSSGRADDTQY
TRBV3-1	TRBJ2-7	ASSRGLAENYEQY
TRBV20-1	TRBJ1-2	SARGVESPGYT
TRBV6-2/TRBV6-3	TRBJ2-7	ASTLAGNYEQY
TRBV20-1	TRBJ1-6	SARGVLNSPLH
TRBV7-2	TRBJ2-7	ASSLAVRRAYEQY
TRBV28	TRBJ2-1	ASSPGLAGGPSSYNEQF
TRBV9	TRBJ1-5	ASSVTTQGADNNQPQH
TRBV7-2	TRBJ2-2	ASSYTGFNTGELF
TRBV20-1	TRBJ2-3	SAESGVGTDTQY
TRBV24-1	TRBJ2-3	ATSDFARGRPDTQY
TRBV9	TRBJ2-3	ASSTAEGSTDTQY
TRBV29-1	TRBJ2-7	SVTRPPGGEQY
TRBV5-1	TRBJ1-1	ASSPYRANTEAF
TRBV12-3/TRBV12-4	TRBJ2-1	ASSSRTSGRFNEQF
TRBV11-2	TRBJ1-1	ASSFGQGNTEAF
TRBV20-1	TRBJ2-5	SWTLGETQY
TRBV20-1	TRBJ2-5	SAGQETQY
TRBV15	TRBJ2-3	ATSRDGPASTDTQY
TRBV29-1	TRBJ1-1	SVVRSTEAF
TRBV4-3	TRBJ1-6	ASSQDLRQGDSPLH
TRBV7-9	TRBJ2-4	ASSLNSGLAKNIQY
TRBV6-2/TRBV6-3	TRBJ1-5	ASSKHRVNGNQPQH
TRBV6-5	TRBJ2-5	ASSYRGLAGYQETQY
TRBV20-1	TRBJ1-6	SAAQGNSPLH
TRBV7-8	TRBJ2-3	ASSDPGVAGGKDTQY
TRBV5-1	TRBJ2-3	ASSLEGQGSTDTQY
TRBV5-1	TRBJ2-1	ASSSHTRGNEQF
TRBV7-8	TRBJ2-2	ASSRTGGGRGTGELF
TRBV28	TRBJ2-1	ASSSQLAFTFNEQF
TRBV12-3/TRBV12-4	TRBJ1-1	ASTIGSYRKNTEAF
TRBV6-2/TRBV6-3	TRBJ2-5	ASSYGTSGRQETQY
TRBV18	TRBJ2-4	ASSYNRGPQGRNIQY
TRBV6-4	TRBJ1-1	ASSDGQGQTEAF
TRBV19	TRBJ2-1	ASSGLAGAGEQF
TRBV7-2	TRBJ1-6	ASSLGSPLH
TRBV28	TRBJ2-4	ASSSPGTRKNIQY
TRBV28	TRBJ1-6	ASSSPGQGGDSPLH
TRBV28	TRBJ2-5	ASSLALGGETQY
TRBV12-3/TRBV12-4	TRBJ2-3	ASSLAERSADTQY
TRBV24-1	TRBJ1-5	ATSPPGGNQPQH
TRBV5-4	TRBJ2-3	ASSLAGEWSTDTQY
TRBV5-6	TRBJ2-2	ASSLGSGRAVGELF
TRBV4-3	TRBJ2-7	ASSPREEGPFYEQY
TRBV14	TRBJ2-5	ASSQDLSREKTQY
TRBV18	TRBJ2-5	ASSQTGQETQY
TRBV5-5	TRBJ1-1	ASSLRSLNTEAF
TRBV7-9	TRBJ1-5	ASSSGSGPGPNSNQPQH